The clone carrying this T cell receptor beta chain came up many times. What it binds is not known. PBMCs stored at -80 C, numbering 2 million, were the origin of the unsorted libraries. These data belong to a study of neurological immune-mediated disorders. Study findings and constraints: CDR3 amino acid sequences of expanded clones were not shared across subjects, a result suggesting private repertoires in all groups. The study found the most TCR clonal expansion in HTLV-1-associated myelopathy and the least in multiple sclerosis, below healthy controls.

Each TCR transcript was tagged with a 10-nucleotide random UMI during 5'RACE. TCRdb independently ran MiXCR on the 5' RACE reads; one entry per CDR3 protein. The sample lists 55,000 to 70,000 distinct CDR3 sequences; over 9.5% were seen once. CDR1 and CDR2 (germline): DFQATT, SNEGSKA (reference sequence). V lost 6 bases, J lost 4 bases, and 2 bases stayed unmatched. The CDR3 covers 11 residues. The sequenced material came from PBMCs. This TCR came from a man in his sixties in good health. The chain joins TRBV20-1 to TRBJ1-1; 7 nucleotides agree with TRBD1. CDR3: CSARQGTEAFF. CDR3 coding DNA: TGCAGTGCCAGACAGGGCACTGAAGCTTTCTTT.